Listed here are 32 T cell receptor beta chains from one sample, sequenced in a study of cytomegalovirus exposure and HLA in healthy donors (dated by TCRdb to the late 2010s). The library came from the immunoSEQ multiplex PCR assay. A mixture of 60 forward primers for TCR Vbeta segments and 13 reverse primers for TCR Jbeta segments was used in the multiplex PCR. The table comes from immuneACCESS by way of TCRdb, which keeps in-frame sequences with V and J called. Part of the clones is missing from these tables; in studies checked, under half for an unresolved V gene and the rest for unknown reasons. Counted in this sample were about 190,000 clones; roughly 83% of them appeared once. Approximately 0.26% of the sample goes to the ten largest clones. Source material: PBMCs. These receptors were collected from a boy younger than 18 in good health and CMV-seronegative.

The rearrangement links TRBV28 to TRBJ2-2; perhaps TRBD1 as D (6 bases). The V gene's germline CDR1 is MDHEN and CDR2 SYDVKM. This CDR3 region has 14 residues. Trimming stripped 6 bases from V and 4 bases from J, with 12 bases between. In DNA form, the CDR3 reads TGTGCCAGCAGCCGGACAGCCTTCACCGGGGAGCTGTTTTTT. This sequence encodes CASSRTAFTGELFF. Using reference TRBV28 and TRBJ2-2 for the parts outside the CDR3, the full variable domain is DVKVTQSSRYLVKRTGEKVFLECVQDMDHENMFWYRQDPGLGLRLIYFSYDVKMKEKGDIPEGYSVSREKKERFSLILESASTNQTSMYLCASSRTAFTGELFFGEGSRLTVL.

The rearrangement joins TRBV6-1 to TRBJ1-2, with unresolved D. Trimming pared 7 bases from V and 1 base from J, leaving 10 bases between. CDR1 is MNHNS, CDR2 SASEGT, per germline. CDR3 size: 13 residues. The CDR3 nucleotides are TGTGCCAGCAAGGAGGTCATTAACTATGGCTACACCTTC. Its translation is CASKEVINYGYTF.

This chain joins TRBV5-1 and TRBJ2-5; 7 nucleotides agree with TRBD1. From germline, CDR1 is SGHRS and CDR2 YFSETQ. CDR3 length: 17 amino acids. After removal of 1 base from V and 5 bases from J, the junction contained 14 bases not matched to a gene. CDR3 loop: CASSLFGTANLGETQYF. The DNA for the CDR3 is TGCGCCAGCAGCTTGTTTGGGACAGCCAACCTAGGGGAGACCCAGTACTTC.

This chain connects TRBV6-6 to TRBJ2-7; perhaps TRBD2 as D (5 bases). Trimming left V 6 bases short and J 0 bases short, with 15 bases between. CDR1 and CDR2 (germline): MNHNY, SVGAGI (reference sequence). The CDR3 contains 15 residues. This CDR3 is CASSAGGQSSYEQYF. In DNA, the CDR3 is TGTGCCAGCAGCGCAGGCGGGCAAAGCTCCTACGAGCAGTACTTC.

The rearrangement uses TRBV30 and TRBJ2-1, with TRBD2 matching 8 bases. The CDR3 covers 17 residues. V was pared by 4 bases and J by 9 bases, with 20 bases of the junction left unmatched. Germline-derived CDR1 and CDR2 are GTSNPN and SVGIG (reference sequence). The CDR3 coding sequence is TGTGCCTGGAATTCCTCTCCGGGACTAGTGGGTTTTGGTGAGCAGTTCTTC. It specifies CAWNSSPGLVGFGEQFF.

V is TRBV10-3 and J is TRBJ1-1, with D unclear. Germline CDR1 is ENHRY and CDR2 is SYGVKD. The CDR3 sequence is 12 residues long. Trimming cost V 6 bases and J 1 base, with 6 bases left between them. Written as DNA, the CDR3 is TGTGCCATCAGCAGGCCGAACACTGAAGCTTTCTTT. This sequence encodes CAISRPNTEAFF.

The genes are TRBV6-4 and TRBJ2-5; TRBD1 matches at 9 bases. The germline V gene encodes CDR1 MRHNA and CDR2 SNTAGT. J gave up 5 bases and V 3 bases, and 10 bases lay outside the gene matches. This CDR3 has 16 residues. Written as DNA, the CDR3 is TGTGCCAGCAGTGATTCAGCCGGGACAGGGACCGAGACCCAGTACTTC. Protein sequence: CASSDSAGTGTETQYF.

The chain recombines TRBV10-2 with TRBJ2-3, with TRBD2 as a possible D gene (6 bases). Germline V gene lookup returns CDR1 WSHSY and CDR2 SAAADI. The CDR3 loop spans 13 amino acids. Trimming shortened V by 5 bases and J by 6 bases, and 12 bases separated the two germline ends. CDR3 sequence reads: CASSPVRGDTQYF. The CDR3 DNA sequence: TGCGCCAGCAGTCCCGTCCGGGGGGATACGCAGTATTTT.

CDR3 region: CASSLAWPGSYNEQFF. As DNA, the CDR3 is TGTGCCAGCAGCTTAGCATGGCCAGGCTCCTACAATGAGCAGTTCTTC. The chain combines TRBV7-3 with TRBJ2-1; no definite D call. V was clipped by 2 bases and J by 0 bases, with 11 bases between them. This CDR3 has 16 residues. Per the germline V gene, CDR1 is SGHTA and CDR2 is FQGTGA. Drawing the rest from reference TRBV7-3 and TRBJ2-1, the complete variable domain is GAGVSQTPSNKVTEKGKYVELRCDPISGHTALYWYRQSLGQGPEFLIYFQGTGAADDSGLPNDRFFAVRPEGSVSTLKIQRTERGDSAVYLCASSLAWPGSYNEQFFGPGTRLTVL.

The chain couples TRBV11-1 to TRBJ2-7; D may be TRBD2 (6 bases). Deletions cut 5 bases from V and 1 base from J, with 18 bases between. The CDR3 is 16 residues long. Germline V CDR1 and CDR2: SGHAT, FQDESV (reference sequence). CDR3 DNA sequence: TGTGCCAGCAGCCCGAGGGGAGGCCTCACTTCCTACGAGCAGTACTTC. As protein: CASSPRGGLTSYEQYF.

The chain joins TRBV7-9 to TRBJ1-2, with a possible D match to TRBD1 (6 bases). The germline CDR1 and CDR2 sequences are SEHNR and FQNEAQ (reference sequence). V lost 4 bases, J lost 5 bases, and 14 bases lay in between. The length of the CDR3 is 14 residues. The CDR3: CASSWDTYTYGYTF. CDR3 DNA sequence: TGTGCCAGCAGCTGGGACACCTACACTTATGGCTACACCTTC.

Points on this clone: The junction differs from germline at one of its ends, possibly a read error. The V and J genes are TRBV7-7 and TRBJ2-2; D is possibly TRBD1 (5 bases). CDR3 length equals 16 residues. Germline CDR1 reads SSHAT; CDR2 reads FNYEAQ (reference sequence). CDR3 sequence reads: CASSSRMAGLTGELFF. CDR3 nucleotide sequence: TGTGCTAGCAGCAGTAGAATGGCAGGGCTCACCGGGGAGCTGTTTTTT.

This chain joins TRBV27 and TRBJ2-4; TRBD1 matches at 7 bases. Germline-derived CDR1 and CDR2 are MNHEY and SMNVEV (reference sequence). The CDR3 is 15 residues long. The V segment lost 6 bases and the J segment 1 base; nucleotides outside the gene matches: 6. The CDR3 DNA is TGTGCCAGCAGCAGAATACAGGGGGCCAAAAACATTCAGTACTTC. Residues: CASSRIQGAKNIQYF.

The chain has TRBV10-1 and TRBJ2-3, with 8 positions matching TRBD2. Per the germline V gene, CDR1 is WNHNN and CDR2 is SYGVQD (reference sequence). V trimming: 5 bases; J trimming: 5 bases; junction bases outside the gene matches: 6. The CDR3 has 14 amino acids. In nucleotides, the CDR3 is TGCGCCAGCAGTCCGGGACTAGTAGAAGATACGCAGTATTTT. Translating gives CASSPGLVEDTQYF.

The gene calls are TRBV7-7 and TRBJ2-1; D is undetermined. In germline, CDR1 is SSHAT, CDR2 FNYEAQ (reference sequence). The CDR3 spans 15 residues. CDR3 nucleotides: TGTGCTGGCAGCTTAAACGTCAGAGGTTGGAATGAGCAGTTCTTC. This gives the protein CAGSLNVRGWNEQFF.

This CDR3 reads CAWRYRGGSYNEQFF. For the CDR3, the DNA is TGTGCCTGGAGGTACAGGGGGGGGTCCTACAATGAGCAGTTCTTC. This sequence joins TRBV30 and TRBJ2-1, with TRBD1 as a possible D gene (8 bases). The germline V gene has CDR1 GTSNPN and CDR2 SVGIG (reference sequence). The length of the CDR3 is 15 residues. V dropped 3 bases and J dropped 1 base, with 13 bases sitting between them.

This chain joins TRBV4-1 and TRBJ1-5; the D is unclear. The CDR3 covers 15 residues. The V end lost 3 bases, the J end lost 0 bases, and 9 bases lay between the germline ends. From germline, CDR1 is MGHRA and CDR2 YSYEKL. CDR3 bases: TGCGCCAGCAGCCAGGCGGATTATAGCAATCAGCCCCAGCATTTT. Protein sequence: CASSQADYSNQPQHF.

The table lists this clone with a count of one. The chain recombines TRBV5-4 with TRBJ2-7; 7 positions match TRBD1. The CDR3 is 12 residues long. The V and J ends lost 4 bases and 5 bases, in that order; junction bases with no gene match: 3. The germline gives CDR1 SGHNT, CDR2 YYREEE (reference sequence). CDR3 nucleotides: TGTGCCAGCAGCGCCACAGGGGACGAGCAGTACTTC. Its protein is CASSATGDEQYF.

The chain joins TRBV9 to TRBJ2-7, with a weak D call TRBD2 (6 bases). V was clipped by 4 bases and J by 1 base, with 15 bases between them. Germline loops: CDR1 SGDLS, CDR2 YYNGEE. The CDR3 runs to 15 residues. Written as DNA, the CDR3 is TGTGCCAGCAGCCCACACTGGGGGGATTCCTACGAGCAGTACTTC. Translation: CASSPHWGDSYEQYF.

The J gene is TRBJ2-5, the V gene TRBV27; D is unclear. The end of the DNA is better explained by TRBJ2-7, so the J call may be wrong. This CDR3 has 13 amino acids. In germline, CDR1 is MNHEY, CDR2 SMNVEV (reference sequence). CDR3 bases: TGTGCCAGCAGTTTCCGGAGCTCCTACGAGCAGTACTTC. The encoded protein is CASSFRSSYEQYF.

V and J are TRBV6-1 and TRBJ1-5, with 8 bases identical to TRBD1. V was clipped by 4 bases and J by 1 base; unmatched bases: 3. Germline V gives CDR1 MNHNS, CDR2 SASEGT. The CDR3 loop spans 15 amino acids. The CDR3 DNA follows: TGTGCCAGCAGTGCAGGGGGCGGAAGCAATCAGCCCCAGCATTTT. It codes for CASSAGGGSNQPQHF.

The chain employs TRBV30 and TRBJ1-6; the match to TRBD1 covers 8 bases. The CDR3 has 14 amino acids. The germline V gene encodes CDR1 GTSNPN and CDR2 SVGIG (reference sequence). Trimming cost V 0 bases and J 9 bases; bases outside gene matches: 4. This CDR3 is CAWSVGQGPSPLHF. CDR3 coding DNA: TGTGCCTGGAGTGTTGGACAGGGACCTTCACCCCTCCACTTT.

V gene TRBV9 combines with J gene TRBJ1-6, with D hard to call. Trimming took 2 bases from V and 10 from J, leaving 19 bases between them. Germline CDR1 is SGDLS and CDR2 is YYNGEE. There are 16 residues in the CDR3. The CDR3 here is CASSVKAAPSGSPLHF. DNA of the CDR3: TGTGCCAGCAGCGTCAAAGCGGCTCCTAGTGGGTCACCCCTCCACTTT.

This sequence joins TRBV9 and TRBJ2-1; TRBD2 aligns across 15 bases. V was clipped by 4 bases and J by 5 bases; unmatched bases: 7. The CDR3 is made up of 17 amino acids. Germline V gene sequence: CDR1 SGDLS, CDR2 YYNGEE. CDR3 protein: CASSPGLAGGWDNEQFF. The CDR3 nucleotides read TGTGCCAGCAGCCCCGGACTAGCGGGAGGGTGGGACAATGAGCAGTTCTTC.

A few counts support this clone. The V call is TRBV16, the J call TRBJ2-7; D is undetermined. V lost 2 bases and J 4 bases, leaving 9 bases between the germline ends. Germline V lookup: CDR1 KGHSY, CDR2 FQNENV. CDR3 size: 13 residues. In nucleotides, the CDR3 is TGTGCCAGCAGCCAAACTTTCCGTTACGAGCAGTACTTC. This sequence encodes CASSQTFRYEQYF.

J is TRBJ1-1 and V is TRBV7-8; maybe TRBD1 (5 bases). Germline V lookup: CDR1 SGHVS, CDR2 FQNEAQ. CDR3 length: 14 amino acids. The V and J ends lost 2 bases and 1 base respectively, with 8 bases between them. The CDR3 DNA reads as TGTGCCAGCAGCTTAAGGGGATGGAACACTGAAGCTTTCTTT. It codes for CASSLRGWNTEAFF.

The chain couples TRBV11-3 to TRBJ2-5; 10 bases map to TRBD2. The length of the CDR3 is 16 residues. Germline V gives CDR1 SGHNT, CDR2 YENEEA. V trimming: 5 bases; J trimming: 2 bases; junction bases outside the gene matches: 8. The CDR3 nucleotides are TGTGCCAGCAGCGACAGCCTAGCGGGGGTTCAAGAGACCCAGTACTTC. Encoded protein: CASSDSLAGVQETQYF.

The chain recombines TRBV19 with TRBJ2-7, with 12 bases lining up with TRBD1. There are 16 residues in the CDR3. From germline, CDR1 is LNHDA and CDR2 SQIVND (reference sequence). The junction had 12 bases not matched to a gene; V was cut back by 5 bases and J by 7 bases. The CDR3 DNA is TGTGCCAGTAGTGGATTGCCGGGACAGGGGGCACGGGAGCAGTACTTC. Translated: CASSGLPGQGAREQYF.

The V call is TRBV9, the J call TRBJ1-2; D might be TRBD1 (5 bases). Trimming stripped 0 bases from V and 3 bases from J, with 9 bases between. Looked up from germline, CDR1 is SGDLS and CDR2 is YYNGEE. The CDR3 length is 14 residues. The CDR3 region is CASSVGPGHYGYTF. In nucleotides, the CDR3 is TGTGCCAGCAGCGTAGGCCCAGGGCACTATGGCTACACCTTC.

The rearrangement links TRBV4-1 to TRBJ2-3, with D maybe TRBD2 (6 bases). This CDR3 contains 14 residues. V lost 4 bases and J 3 bases, leaving 11 bases between the germline ends. Germline V gene data show CDR1 as MGHRA and CDR2 as YSYEKL. The CDR3 region is CASSPGLGTDTQYF. CDR3 DNA: TGCGCCAGCAGCCCGGGACTGGGAACAGATACGCAGTATTTT.

V usage is TRBV6-5 and J usage is TRBJ1-1; no clear D. The CDR3 is made up of 16 amino acids. Trimming removed 0 bases at V and 1 base at J, with 12 bases between. Germline CDR1 reads MNHEY; CDR2 reads SVGAGI. The CDR3 DNA sequence: TGTGCCAGCAGTTACTCCCCTTCCCCGGGGAACACTGAAGCTTTCTTT. Amino acids: CASSYSPSPGNTEAFF.

The rearrangement links TRBV12-5 to TRBJ2-4; 9 bases match TRBD1. V was clipped by 3 bases and J by 8 bases; unmatched bases: 8. This CDR3 has 15 residues. The germline V gene encodes CDR1 LGHNT and CDR2 FRNRAP. The DNA of the CDR3 is TGTGCTAGTGGTTTAATTCGGGACAGGGTAGACATTCAGTACTTC. Protein product: CASGLIRDRVDIQYF.